Listed below are T cell receptor beta chains from one sample, sequenced in a study of early T cells in non-severe SARS-CoV-2 infection. TCRdb re-called the 5' RACE reads with MiXCR, one entry per CDR3 protein. This sample has over 55,000 distinct CDR3 sequences, with around an eighth found just once. Sequenced sample: whole blood. The source of these receptors is an adult who was a healthcare worker with PCR-confirmed SARS-CoV-2 infection or an uninfected control (not recorded which). CDR3s include the opening cysteine and the closing phenylalanine or tryptophan. The D gene is left open where the match is weak. Clone size is given for some rows only: seen once, a few or many times, or a class if the clone is expanded.

clone_size j_call v_call d_call cdr3_nt cdr3_aa
. TRBJ1-4 TRBV29-1 TRBD1 TGCAGCGTTGAAGAAGGGGGCCGGCTGTTTTTT CSVEEGGRLFF
many TRBJ2-1 TRBV7-7 . TGTGCCAGCAGCCCAGGGGGAGGACTGTTGGCGAACAATGAGCAGTTCTTC CASSPGGGLLANNEQFF
many TRBJ1-5 TRBV6-5 . TGTGCCAGCAGCCCGGGACATCTAGATAAGCCCCAGCATTTT CASSPGHLDKPQHF
many TRBJ2-2 TRBV20-1 . TGCAGTGCTCGACCGACAGGGAACACCGGGGAGCTGTTTTTT CSARPTGNTGELFF
. TRBJ2-7 TRBV28 TRBD2 TGTGCCTGCGGGGGGACATCGCTCTACGAGCAGTACTTC CACGGTSLYEQYF
many TRBJ1-6 TRBV20-1 . TGCAGTGCTAGAGCGGGGCAGGTCTTCTCCTATAATTCACCCCTCCACTTT CSARAGQVFSYNSPLHF
many TRBJ2-7 TRBV5-5 . TGTGCCAGCAGCCTCCGGTTTGGCAGGCAGTCCGAGCAGTACTTC CASSLRFGRQSEQYF
many TRBJ2-5 TRBV7-2 . TGTGCCAGCGGATACACGTACCAAGAGACCCAGTACTTC CASGYTYQETQYF
. TRBJ2-2 TRBV29-1 TRBD1 TGCAGCGTTAGAGACAGGGACAGATCCGGGGAGCTGTTTTTT CSVRDRDRSGELFF
. TRBJ2-2 TRBV11-2 . TGTGCCAGCAGGCGGGGTTCGAACACCGGGGAGCTGTTTTTT CASRRGSNTGELFF
many TRBJ2-1 TRBV10-3 . TGTGCCATCAGTGATTCAGGGACCCATGAGCAGTTCTTC CAISDSGTHEQFF
many TRBJ2-4 TRBV6-2/TRBV6-3 . TGTGCCAGCATCAATTCCGGGACGGATGTAATTCAGTACTTC CASINSGTDVIQYF
many TRBJ1-5 TRBV2 . TGTGCCAGCAGTGGGGGGGCTCAGCCCCAGCATTTT CASSGGAQPQHF
many TRBJ2-2 TRBV4-1 TRBD2 TGCGCCAGCAGCCAAGCTGAGACTAGCGGGAATCGGGAGCTGTTTTTT CASSQAETSGNRELFF
. TRBJ1-5 TRBV12-5 . TGTGCTAGTGGTTTGGTTCGACAGCTACAAACCTATAGCAATCAGCCCCAGCATTTT CASGLVRQLQTYSNQPQHF
many TRBJ2-5 TRBV18 TRBD1 TGTGCCAGCTCACTATCGACAGGGCAAGAGACCCAGTACTTC CASSLSTGQETQYF
few TRBJ1-6 TRBV7-8 . TGTGCCAGCAGCTTAGCGGCTAATTCACCCCTCCACTTT CASSLAANSPLHF
many TRBJ2-2 TRBV10-3 TRBD2 TGTGCCATCAGTGAGTCACTCCGAGCGGGAGCGTATGTCGGGGAGCTGTTTTTT CAISESLRAGAYVGELFF
many TRBJ2-7 TRBV6-6 . TGTGCCAGCAGTTACGGCCGGGGGGCGATGGACGAGCAGTACTTC CASSYGRGAMDEQYF
many TRBJ1-3 TRBV12-3/TRBV12-4 . TGTGCCAGCAGTTTCGATTGGGGCTCTGGAAACACCATATATTTT CASSFDWGSGNTIYF
many TRBJ2-7 TRBV20-1 . TGCAGTGCCGACCGGCGGGGAGGCACCTACGAGCAGTACTTC CSADRRGGTYEQYF
many TRBJ1-3 TRBV19 . TGTGCCAGTAGCCGGGACTCTGGAAACACCATATATTTT CASSRDSGNTIYF